Following are 32 T cell receptor beta chains from one sample sequenced in a study of blood T cells in healthy people across ages (dated by TCRdb to between 2015 and 2017). The library was produced with 5' RACE. The second PCR ran for roughly 7 to 11 cycles and used a J-beta primer mix along with a sample-barcoded 5' primer. TCRdb reprocessed the public reads (quality trimming at Q25 with fastp, clone calling with MiXCR) and kept in-frame beta chains. When rows share a CDR3 protein, they turn into one entry using the most common DNA and genes. The sample table shows fewer than 2,000,000 distinct CDR3 sequences, and about 39% are seen once. The ten largest clones take up roughly 24% of the sample. Sequenced input: blood. Receptors originate from a human donor in good health.

The genes are TRBV29-1 and TRBJ1-1, with D uncertain. CDR3 size: 10 residues. The germline CDR1 and CDR2 sequences are SQVTM and ANQGSEA. V gave up 4 bases and J gave up 4 bases, with 4 bases separating them. The CDR3 DNA reads TGCAGCGTTGTCCCCACTGAAGCTTTCTTT. Translated: CSVVPTEAFF.

The chain has TRBV6-2 or TRBV6-3 and TRBJ2-7; 10 bases are shared with TRBD1. Germline-derived CDR1 and CDR2 are MNHEY and SVGEGT. The junction had 7 bases not matched to a gene; V was cut back by 5 bases and J by 3 bases. The CDR3 runs 15 residues. CDR3 protein: CASSPRGQGDYEQYF. The CDR3 DNA reads as TGTGCCAGCAGTCCGCGCGGACAGGGGGACTACGAGCAGTACTTC.

V usage is TRBV29-1 and J usage is TRBJ2-1, with D possibly being TRBD2 (5 bases). The CDR3 has 11 amino acids. The V and J ends lost 6 bases and 8 bases respectively, with 11 bases between them. Germline V gene lookup returns CDR1 SQVTM and CDR2 ANQGSEA. CDR3 residues: CSVGNIDEQFF. The CDR3 nucleotides read TGCAGCGTCGGGAATATCGATGAGCAGTTCTTC.

This chain uses TRBV6-5 with TRBJ1-5, with a tentative D call TRBD1 (6 bases). Germline CDR1 MNHEY, CDR2 SVGAGI. The V end lost 4 bases, the J end lost 6 bases, and 13 bases lay between the germline ends. The CDR3 runs to 14 residues. DNA for the CDR3: TGTGCCAGCAGTTCACAGGGTCTTGGTCAGCCCCAGCATTTT. Translated: CASSSQGLGQPQHF.

This clonotype appeared a single time. The chain carries TRBV7-2 and TRBJ2-3; no reliable D call. CDR3 length: 15 amino acids. V dropped 4 bases and J dropped 1 base, with 12 bases sitting between them. CDR1 is SGHTA and CDR2 is FQGNSA in the germline V gene. The CDR3 DNA follows: TGTGCCAGCAGCTATCTCCCTGCGGGCACAGATACGCAGTATTTT. Amino acid sequence: CASSYLPAGTDTQYF.

The rearrangement links TRBV29-1 to TRBJ2-5; the match to TRBD1 covers 11 bases. Losses at the gene ends were 4 bases for V and 4 bases for J; bases not matched to a gene: 5. Germline CDR1 SQVTM, CDR2 ANQGSEA. This CDR3 contains 14 residues. CDR3 loop: CSVGTGGLGETQYF. CDR3 nucleotides: TGCAGCGTTGGGACAGGGGGCTTGGGAGAGACCCAGTACTTC.

The table lists this clonotype with a few counts. V and J are TRBV12-3 or TRBV12-4 and TRBJ2-5; D is unresolved. Trimming left V 3 bases short and J 0 bases short, with 14 bases between. The CDR3 runs 16 residues. The CDR3 DNA reads as TGTGCCAGCAGTTTCCGGCTCGTAGGGTACCAAGAGACCCAGTACTTC. Its translation is CASSFRLVGYQETQYF.

About this clonotype itself: Relative to the germline gene, one junction end is altered; a read error may explain this. This chain uses TRBV3-1 with TRBJ1-1; perhaps TRBD1 as D (6 bases). The length of the CDR3 is 20 residues. Per the germline V gene, CDR1 is LGHDT and CDR2 is YNNKEL (reference sequence). The CDR3 region has the DNA TGTGCCGGCAGACCTACGTCCAGGACAGCGTCGCTTGGGTTGAACACTGAAGCTTTCTTT. Amino acids: CAGRPTSRTASLGLNTEAFF.

This clonotype turned up a few times. The rearrangement links TRBV5-6 to TRBJ2-1, with TRBD2 matching 15 bases. V trimming: 5 bases; J trimming: 11 bases; junction bases outside the gene matches: 8. Per germline, CDR1 SGHDT and CDR2 YYEEEE. The CDR3 has 15 amino acids. CDR3 residues: CASSFGTSGGTKQFF. The CDR3 region has the DNA TGTGCCAGCAGTTTCGGGACTAGCGGGGGGACCAAGCAGTTCTTC. Filled out from reference TRBV5-6 and TRBJ2-1, the complete variable domain reads DAGVTQSPTHLIKTRGQQVTLRCSPKSGHDTVSWYQQALGQGPQFIFQYYEEEERQRGNFPDRFSGHQFPNYSSELNVNALLLGDSALYLCASSFGTSGGTKQFFGPGTRLTVL.

This clonotype has just a few counts. The chain combines TRBV29-1 with TRBJ2-4; D unresolved. CDR1 SQVTM and CDR2 ANQGSEA come from the germline V gene. This CDR3 has 10 amino acids. The V and J ends lost 4 bases and 8 bases respectively, with 6 bases between them. CDR3 region: CSVGLDIQYF. The CDR3 nucleotides are TGCAGCGTTGGACTGGACATTCAGTACTTC.

This clonotype was observed a handful of times. The chain employs TRBV4-3 and TRBJ2-7; D is uncertain. V lost 0 bases, J lost 0 bases, and 6 bases lay in between. This CDR3 contains 14 residues. CDR1 and CDR2 from the germline V gene are LGHNA and YSLEER. This CDR3 reads CASSQDYLSYEQYF. The DNA for the CDR3 is TGCGCCAGCAGCCAAGATTATCTCTCCTACGAGCAGTACTTC.

The rearrangement joins TRBV20-1 to TRBJ2-1, with 10 bases that match TRBD2. Germline V gives CDR1 DFQATT, CDR2 SNEGSKA (reference sequence). The length of the CDR3 is 16 residues. V lost 3 bases and J lost 8; bases outside the gene matches: 13. CDR3 nucleotides: TGCAGTGCTAGGCTTCTAGCGGGGGACCCTCCTTATGAGCAGTTCTTC. Translating gives CSARLLAGDPPYEQFF.

This clonotype has just a few counts. The J gene is TRBJ1-6, the V gene TRBV6-4; 9 bases align to TRBD1. V shed 0 bases, J shed 6 bases, and the junction held 3 bases outside the gene matches. There are 16 residues in the CDR3. CDR1 is MRHNA and CDR2 is SNTAGT in the germline V gene. CDR3 nucleotide sequence: TGTGCCAGCAGTGACTCTGGGGACAGGGTTAATTCACCCCTCCACTTT. This gives the protein CASSDSGDRVNSPLHF.

The chain combines TRBV24-1 with TRBJ2-6; 9 nucleotides align to TRBD1. CDR3 length equals 17 residues. J gave up 3 bases and V 3 bases, and 5 bases lay outside the gene matches. Germline V gene data show CDR1 as KGHDR and CDR2 as SFDVKD. CDR3: CATSDPGQGIGANVLTF. The CDR3 bases are TGTGCCACCAGTGATCCGGGACAGGGTATTGGGGCCAACGTCCTGACTTTC.

A remark on this clonotype: One end of the junction does not line up with germline, which may come from a read error. The chain joins TRBV29-1 to TRBJ1-1; D remains unclear. The CDR3 totals 13 residues. Per germline, CDR1 SQVTM and CDR2 ANQGSEA. The chain's CDR3 is CSAQFGPDTETFF. Here the CDR3 DNA reads TGCAGCGCACAGTTCGGGCCCGACACTGAAACTTTCTTT.

About this clonotype itself: The junction departs from the called germline gene at one end, perhaps through a read error. The chain couples TRBV12-3 or TRBV12-4 to TRBJ1-2; 9 positions agree with TRBD1. The CDR3 covers 16 residues. The CDR3 loop reads CASGLGTGYGDYGYTF. For the CDR3, the DNA is TGTGCCAGCGGTTTAGGGACAGGGTATGGGGACTATGGCTACACCTTC.

This clonotype was seen more than once but under ten times. The rearrangement uses TRBV24-1 and TRBJ2-3; TRBD1 agrees at 8 bases. V trimming: 4 bases; J trimming: 7 bases; junction bases outside the gene matches: 6. The CDR3 spans 14 residues. The V gene's germline CDR1 is KGHDR and CDR2 SFDVKD. The CDR3 sequence: CATSDKDRGNTQYF. CDR3 nucleotides: TGTGCCACCAGTGACAAAGACAGGGGAAATACGCAGTATTTT.

The rearrangement links TRBV7-6 to TRBJ1-1; perhaps TRBD1 as D (6 bases). Between the trimmed V and J ends, which lost 6 bases and 6 bases, there was a span of 26 bases. This CDR3 region has 17 residues. The germline gives CDR1 SGHVS, CDR2 FNYEAQ. DNA of the CDR3: TGTGCCAGCAGTTATGGGGGGGGGCTGGGGGAAGAGCCTGAAGCTTTCTTT. It yields the protein CASSYGGGLGEEPEAFF. Looking up the rest from reference TRBV7-6 and TRBJ1-1 gives the full variable domain: GAGVSQSPRYKVTKRGQDVALRCDPISGHVSLYWYRQALGQGPEFLTYFNYEAQQDKSGLPNDRFSAERPEGSISTLTIQRTEQRDSAMYRCASSYGGGLGEEPEAFFGQGTRLTVV.

This chain connects TRBV5-5 to TRBJ2-1; 8 positions agree with TRBD1. The CDR3 is 16 amino acids. From germline, CDR1 is SGHKS and CDR2 YYEKEE (reference sequence). V gave up 3 bases and J gave up 2 bases; unmatched junction bases: 7. CDR3 in DNA: TGTGCCAGCAGCTCGGACAGGGTTTCCACCTACAATGAGCAGTTCTTC. Protein product: CASSSDRVSTYNEQFF.

The chain uses TRBV20-1 and TRBJ1-4, with 8 bases identical to TRBD1. Germline CDR1 is DFQATT and CDR2 is SNEGSKA (reference sequence). CDR3 size: 15 residues. V shed 0 bases, J shed 8 bases, and the junction held 8 bases outside the gene matches. CDR3 sequence (DNA): TGCAGTGCTAGAGATCCCGGGACAGGTGGAGAAAAACTGTTTTTT. Its protein product is CSARDPGTGGEKLFF.

V is TRBV24-1 and J is TRBJ2-3, with D possibly matching TRBD2 (6 bases). The V and J ends lost 4 bases and 1 base respectively, with 17 bases between them. Germline V gene lookup returns CDR1 KGHDR and CDR2 SFDVKD. The CDR3 extends over 17 amino acids. CDR3 residues: CATSDFYGGRGTDTQYF. DNA for the CDR3: TGTGCCACCAGTGACTTTTACGGGGGTCGGGGCACAGATACGCAGTATTTT.

The chain uses TRBV18 and TRBJ2-3; perhaps TRBD1 as D (6 bases). The germline V gene has CDR1 KGHSH and CDR2 LQKENI. The CDR3 is made up of 14 amino acids. Trimming shortened V by 9 bases and J by 6 bases, and 19 bases separated the two germline ends. The CDR3 is CASRGGMSADTQYF. The CDR3, as DNA: TGTGCCAGTCGAGGGGGTATGTCTGCTGATACGCAGTATTTT. Supplemented by reference TRBV18 and TRBJ2-3, the full variable domain reads NAGVMQNPRHLVRRRGQEARLRCSPMKGHSHVYWYRQLPEEGLKFMVYLQKENIIDESGMPKERFSAEFPKEGPSILRIQQVVRGDSAAYFCASRGGMSADTQYFGPGTRLTVL.

The chain combines TRBV27 with TRBJ2-1; either TRBD1 or TRBD2 may supply D (5 bases each). Germline values: CDR1 MNHEY, CDR2 SMNVEV (reference sequence). V was pared by 2 bases and J by 4 bases, with 15 bases between. The CDR3 consists of 16 residues. CDR3 protein: CASSLLGDLSYNEQFF. The CDR3 DNA reads as TGTGCCAGCAGTTTACTAGGGGACCTATCGTACAATGAGCAGTTCTTC.

The gene calls are TRBV6-1 and TRBJ2-7; a weak D match, TRBD2 (7 bases). Deletions cut 1 base from V and 3 bases from J, with 22 bases between. From germline, CDR1 is MNHNS and CDR2 SASEGT. This CDR3 comprises 18 residues. CDR3 residues: CASSEGGAFRDYHYEQYF. In DNA, the CDR3 is TGTGCCAGCAGTGAAGGGGGGGCCTTCCGGGACTATCACTACGAGCAGTACTTC.

The J gene is TRBJ2-5, the V gene TRBV7-9, with 10 bases aligning to TRBD2. The CDR3 loop spans 15 amino acids. V shed 7 bases, J shed 1 base, and the junction held 6 bases outside the gene matches. In germline, CDR1 is SEHNR, CDR2 FQNEAQ (reference sequence). The CDR3 reads CASTSGGLTQETQYF. The CDR3 nucleotides are TGTGCCAGCACTAGCGGGGGCCTAACCCAAGAGACCCAGTACTTC. The full variable domain, with the rest looked up from reference TRBV7-9 and TRBJ2-5, is DTGVSQNPRHKITKRGQNVTFRCDPISEHNRLYWYRQTLGQGPEFLTYFQNEAQLEKSRLLSDRFSAERPKGSFSTLEIQRTEQGDSAMYLCASTSGGLTQETQYFGPGTRLLVL.

This chain uses TRBV7-2 with TRBJ1-4; possibly TRBD1 for D (6 bases). With 5 bases removed from V and 4 bases from J, the gap between germline ends came to 14 bases. This CDR3 is built from 15 residues. Looked up from germline, CDR1 is SGHTA and CDR2 is FQGNSA. The CDR3 DNA reads as TGTGCCAGCAGCACCCGACAGGCTTATAATGAAAAACTGTTTTTT. It codes for CASSTRQAYNEKLFF.

J is TRBJ1-6 and V is TRBV6-6; D perhaps matches TRBD1 (5 bases). Germline values: CDR1 MNHNY, CDR2 SVGAGI (reference sequence). Trimming removed 4 bases at V and 11 bases at J, with 15 bases between. This CDR3 has 14 amino acids. CDR3 sequence (DNA): TGTGCCAGCAGTTTATGGGGGGGGGTGACACCCCTCCACTTT. It translates to CASSLWGGVTPLHF.

The CDR3 is CSASGTQYNEQFF. CDR3 coding DNA: TGCAGTGCTAGCGGGACCCAATACAATGAGCAGTTCTTC. This chain joins TRBV20-1 and TRBJ2-1; D is possibly TRBD1 or TRBD2 (5 bases each). This CDR3 comprises 13 residues. Germline lookup yields CDR1 DFQATT and CDR2 SNEGSKA (reference sequence). The ends were cut back, 3 bases at V and 4 bases at J, with 10 bases in the middle.

The CDR3 DNA reads as TGCGCCAGCAGCTTCAACGCCCTTGGTGGGGCCAACGTCCTGACTTTC. Translation gives CASSFNALGGANVLTF. J is TRBJ2-6 and V is TRBV5-1, with D uncertain. Trimming took off 2 bases at V and 3 bases at J, with 12 bases between the two ends. The CDR3 loop spans 16 amino acids. Germline V gene sequence: CDR1 SGHRS, CDR2 YFSETQ. The full variable domain, its missing parts supplied by reference TRBV5-1 and TRBJ2-6, is KAGVTQTPRYLIKTRGQQVTLSCSPISGHRSVSWYQQTPGQGLQFLFEYFSETQRNKGNFPGRFSGRQFSNSRSEMNVSTLELGDSALYLCASSFNALGGANVLTFGAGSRLTVL.

This clonotype has just a few counts. V and J are TRBV7-2 and TRBJ2-7; unclear D gene. The J call could be wrong; TRBJ2-5 is a better fit for the DNA end. The CDR3 runs 15 residues. CDR1 is SGHTA and CDR2 is FQGNSA in the germline V gene. The CDR3 DNA is TGTGCCAGCAGCTTGGATTTCGAGGCCGGGGAGACCCAGTACTTC. It encodes CASSLDFEAGETQYF.

This clonotype was seen repeatedly, ten times or more. The chain is built from TRBV4-2 and TRBJ2-1, with unresolved D. The CDR3 spans 15 residues. The V gene's germline CDR1 is LGHNA and CDR2 YNFKEQ. The ends were cut back, 4 bases at V and 2 bases at J, with 12 bases in the middle. The chain's CDR3 is CASSPVLATYNEQFF. CDR3 in DNA: TGTGCCAGCAGCCCCGTACTCGCAACCTACAATGAGCAGTTCTTC.

The rearrangement joins TRBV20-1 to TRBJ1-2; TRBD1 matches 7 bases. This CDR3 contains 14 residues. With V trimmed by 2 bases and J by 6 bases, 9 bases remained unmatched. Looked up from germline, CDR1 is DFQATT and CDR2 is SNEGSKA (reference sequence). The CDR3 here is CSARRGTARHGYTF. In DNA, the CDR3 is TGCAGTGCTAGAAGGGGGACAGCGAGGCATGGCTACACCTTC.